The entry below describes one T cell receptor beta chain. This clonotype has at least ten counts. Its antigen is currently not known. Per-nucleotide qualities are absent, and no much larger clonotype sits a single base away. The library was generated by 5' RACE. Sequencing took place on an Illumina HiSeq 2500. The second PCR ran for roughly 7 to 11 cycles and used a J-beta primer mix along with a sample-barcoded 5' primer. A template-switch 5' adaptor carrying 12 random nucleotides introduced a unique molecular identifier onto each TCR beta cDNA molecule. Each sample yielded at least 3 million CDR3-containing paired-end reads. All of the RNA was converted into first-strand cDNA using the Mint cDNA synthesis kit, with a TRBC-specific oligonucleotide serving as the primer. After uracil-DNA glycosylase treatment, a first 18-cycle PCR used universal primers M1SS and BC2_uni_R on all cDNA. As for how the authors treated the data: For normalization, 1 million high-quality reads, each with a distinct molecular identifier, were randomly selected from each sample. Reads with shared molecular identifiers were discarded instead of being binned into consensus sequences. CDR3 identification, clonotype clustering and error correction used MiTCR with a Q25 quality threshold and the strictest error-elimination algorithm. A nonparametric unseen species model using Euler transformation provided a lower-bound estimate of total TCR beta diversity. The public reads were reprocessed in TCRdb via fastp at Q25 and MiXCR, keeping in-frame beta chains. When rows share a CDR3 protein, they turn into one entry using the most common DNA and genes. It is TCRdb's table, rather than the study itself, that gives the V and J calls and clone size. In this sample the table shows 650,000 to 800,000 distinct CDR3 sequences, approximately 52% of which occur a single time. About 14% of the sample belongs to the ten largest clones.

The CDR3 measures 15 amino acids from cysteine to phenylalanine. Only the CDR3 part of the read is kept: 45 bases, read in frame from the first base. CDR1 and CDR2 (MNHNS, SASEGT) derive from the germline V gene. V and J are trimmed by 8 bases and 5 bases, and the gene matches miss 14 bases of the junction. Systemically healthy Caucasian individuals from Russia, around 39 in total and aged roughly 6 to 100 years, were included as donors. Ten milliliters of peripheral blood were collected from each donor into EDTA-treated Vacutainer tubes. Ficoll-Paque density-gradient centrifugation was used to isolate PBMCs, with at least 6.5 million obtained per sample. Total RNA, at least 5 micrograms per sample, was extracted from PBMCs with Trizol reagent. The percentages of naive CD45RAhigh/CD27high T cells were determined by flow cytometry on a PBMC aliquot from every donor. The data derive from a study of blood T cells in healthy people across ages (dated by TCRdb to the mid-2010s). In terms of the full investigation: In model experiments, template switching captured about one uniquely barcoded TCR beta cDNA molecule for every two T cells. Age-related changes in TCR beta repertoire diversity were measured in the study by deep sequencing normalized with unique cDNA molecular identifiers. The donors were split into four age groups: young (average 16 years), middle-aged (39), aged (over 55) and long-lived (about 82). Using the same blood draw, the study looked at two additional independent replicas of 1 million unique cDNA reads for two donors, one aged 18 to 30 and the other aged 80 or older. To avoid experimental bias, donors of different ages were distributed randomly across sequencing lanes. Study-wide conclusions, independent of this receptor: The long-lived group showed more naive CD4+ T cells, fewer expanded clones and increased TCR diversity than the aged group, suggesting age selection. Total diversity estimates from one million sequenced T cells were considered lower bounds and underestimates. Observed TCR beta diversity correlated strongly with the percentage of naive T cells measured by flow cytometry. As age increased, observed TCR beta diversity per million T cells dropped in a roughly linear way, and a significant reduction was already evident by age about 40. Because the CMV infection status of the donors was unknown, age-related changes in expanded clonotypes may potentially have been confounded. Because profiling used bulk unsorted PBMCs, naive and antigen-experienced compartments could not be compared conclusively.

The material sequenced was blood. The receptor was derived from a woman of 80 years or more in good health. This sequence uses TRBV6-1 and TRBJ2-7, with 8 bases aligning to TRBD1. The CDR3: CASGGTGTSWHEQYF. The nucleotide sequence reads as follows: TGTGCCAGCGGAGGGACAGGAACATCTTGGCACGAGCAGTACTTC.